A selection of T cell receptor beta chains follows, all from one sample in a study of CD8 T cells in Susac syndrome. TCRdb called the immunoSEQ multiplex PCR reads again in MiXCR, with one record for every CDR3 protein. In the table there are 130,000 or so distinct CDR3 sequences, just under 95% of which are singletons. Sequenced input: CD8+ T cells from PBMCs. All receptors come from a human donor with Susac syndrome. The CDR3 runs from the conserved cysteine through the conserved F or W. A D gene is named only where the DNA matches it firmly. Clone size is given for some rows only: seen once, a few or many times, or a class if the clone is expanded.

DNA: TGCAGCGGCTGGAGGGGGGGCAATGAGCAGTTCTTC
CDR3: CSGWRGGNEQFF
J: TRBJ2-1
V: TRBV29-1
D: -
size: -

DNA: TGTGCCAGCAAGTGGGGCACTGAAGCTTTCTTT
CDR3: CASKWGTEAFF
J: TRBJ1-1
V: TRBV6-1
D: -
size: -

DNA: TGTGCCAGCAGAACCGGGACCCCCGCAGATACGCAGTATTTT
CDR3: CASRTGTPADTQYF
J: TRBJ2-3
V: TRBV2
D: -
size: -

DNA: TGTGCCAGCAGCCCTCATGCGGGGGCGTTCCAAGAGACCCAGTACTTC
CDR3: CASSPHAGAFQETQYF
J: TRBJ2-5
V: TRBV14
D: -
size: -

DNA: TGTGCCAGCAGCCGGGGTAGCTCTGAAGCTTTCTTT
CDR3: CASSRGSSEAFF
J: TRBJ1-1
V: TRBV27
D: -
size: -

DNA: TGCGCCAGCAGCCAAGTATCAGGGGAGTACAATGAGCAGTTCTTC
CDR3: CASSQVSGEYNEQFF
J: TRBJ2-1
V: TRBV4-1
D: -
size: -

DNA: TGTGCCAGCAGCTTGGGACAGGGGTTCTATGAGCAGTTCTTC
CDR3: CASSLGQGFYEQFF
J: TRBJ2-1
V: TRBV7-9
D: TRBD1
size: -

DNA: TGTGCCAGCAGCCAGGGGGGTAGTCCCTACAATGAGCAGTTCTTC
CDR3: CASSQGGSPYNEQFF
J: TRBJ2-1
V: TRBV3-1
D: -
size: once

DNA: TGTGCCAGCAGCCAAGAGGAGGGGGGGCCAAGCAATGAGCAGTTCTTC
CDR3: CASSQEEGGPSNEQFF
J: TRBJ2-1
V: TRBV4-2
D: -
size: -

DNA: TGTGCCAGCACCCTAGACCCCTCCACCTACTTAAACTATGGCTACACCTTC
CDR3: CASTLDPSTYLNYGYTF
J: TRBJ1-2
V: TRBV9
D: -
size: -

DNA: TGTGCCAGCAGTGTTTCCTACAATGAGCAGTTCTTC
CDR3: CASSVSYNEQFF
J: TRBJ2-1
V: TRBV2
D: -
size: few

DNA: TGTGCCAGCAGCCAGGCTTGGAGGGGCACTAATGAAAAACTGTTTTTT
CDR3: CASSQAWRGTNEKLFF
J: TRBJ1-4
V: TRBV14
D: -
size: -

DNA: TGCAGCGTCTTACAGGGGGAGAATAGCAATCAGCCCCAGCATTTT
CDR3: CSVLQGENSNQPQHF
J: TRBJ1-5
V: TRBV29-1
D: TRBD1
size: -

DNA: TGTGCTAGTGGTTCCTGGGGACTAGCGGGGGAGCCCCCCACAGATACGCAGTATTTT
CDR3: CASGSWGLAGEPPTDTQYF
J: TRBJ2-3
V: TRBV12-5
D: TRBD2
size: -

DNA: TGTGCCAGCAGCTTCGCTTTATACGGAGTCCCAGATACGCAGTATTTT
CDR3: CASSFALYGVPDTQYF
J: TRBJ2-3
V: TRBV11-2
D: -
size: -

DNA: TGTGCCAGCAGGCCACCAGGGGGCTTGGAGACCCAGTACTTC
CDR3: CASRPPGGLETQYF
J: TRBJ2-5
V: TRBV12-3/TRBV12-4
D: TRBD1
size: -

DNA: TGTGCCAGTTCAGCGGGGGCCGTCAATGAGCAGTTCTTC
CDR3: CASSAGAVNEQFF
J: TRBJ2-1
V: TRBV19
D: TRBD2
size: -

DNA: TGTGCCAGCAGCCGGGGACAGGGGGCAGACAAAAACATTCAGTACTTC
CDR3: CASSRGQGADKNIQYF
J: TRBJ2-4
V: TRBV14
D: TRBD1
size: -

DNA: TGTGCCAGCAGCCAAGATGCGCAGGCCGCCTACAATGAGCAGTTCTTC
CDR3: CASSQDAQAAYNEQFF
J: TRBJ2-1
V: TRBV3-1
D: -
size: -

DNA: TGTGCCAGAGGGAGCGGGGAGCTGTTTTTT
CDR3: CARGSGELFF
J: TRBJ2-2
V: TRBV5-6
D: -
size: -

DNA: TGCGCCAGCAGCCAAGCGCGGGGGACCTACGAGCAGTACTTC
CDR3: CASSQARGTYEQYF
J: TRBJ2-7
V: TRBV4-1
D: TRBD2
size: -

DNA: TGTGCCAGCAGTGACTATATCACAGATACGCAGTATTTT
CDR3: CASSDYITDTQYF
J: TRBJ2-3
V: TRBV2
D: -
size: once

DNA: TGTGCCACCAGCAGAGATAGAACCCGGACAGATACGCAGTATTTT
CDR3: CATSRDRTRTDTQYF
J: TRBJ2-3
V: TRBV15
D: -
size: -

DNA: TGTGCCAGCAGCTTGAGCGGCAGGGACTACGAGCAGTACTTC
CDR3: CASSLSGRDYEQYF
J: TRBJ2-7
V: TRBV5-6
D: -
size: -

DNA: TGTGCCAGCAGTCCCCGGCTGAGCTCCTACGAGCAGTACTTC
CDR3: CASSPRLSSYEQYF
J: TRBJ2-7
V: TRBV27
D: -
size: -

DNA: TGTGCCAGCAGCGGCCGGGACTCCTATAATTCACCCCTCCACTTT
CDR3: CASSGRDSYNSPLHF
J: TRBJ1-6
V: TRBV5-4
D: -
size: -

DNA: TGTGCCACCAGCAGAGGCCCGGGACTAGCAGCCGGGGAGCTGTTTTTT
CDR3: CATSRGPGLAAGELFF
J: TRBJ2-2
V: TRBV15
D: TRBD2
size: -

DNA: TGTGCCAGCAGCCAAGATAGTAGACTAGCGGGGCGGAATGAGCAGTTCTTC
CDR3: CASSQDSRLAGRNEQFF
J: TRBJ2-1
V: TRBV14
D: TRBD2
size: -

DNA: TGTGCCAGCAGCTTGGGGGGTAGGGTTGGCCAAGAGACCCAGTACTTC
CDR3: CASSLGGRVGQETQYF
J: TRBJ2-5
V: TRBV5-4
D: -
size: -

DNA: TGTGCCAGCAGTTACGTCGGCGGGACTCACTTCGGGGGCTACACCTTC
CDR3: CASSYVGGTHFGGYTF
J: TRBJ1-2
V: TRBV6-6
D: -
size: -

DNA: TGTGCCAGGGATCCCTGCTCCAGGCCGGGAACCGGGGAGCTGTTTTTT
CDR3: CARDPCSRPGTGELFF
J: TRBJ2-2
V: TRBV12-3/TRBV12-4
D: -
size: once

DNA: TGCAGTGCCCTCCTGGCCGCAACTAATGAAAAACTGTTTTTT
CDR3: CSALLAATNEKLFF
J: TRBJ1-4
V: TRBV20-1
D: -
size: -

DNA: TGTGCCAGTCAGACTAGCGGGGGCCACTACAATGAGCAGTTCTTC
CDR3: CASQTSGGHYNEQFF
J: TRBJ2-1
V: TRBV7-8
D: TRBD2
size: -

DNA: TGTGCCAGCAGCCAAGAGCCAGGGCTCAATCAGCCCCAGCATTTT
CDR3: CASSQEPGLNQPQHF
J: TRBJ1-5
V: TRBV3-1
D: -
size: -

DNA: TGTGCTAGCAGCCCACTCGCGGCAGGTCCCTACAATGAGCAGTTCTTC
CDR3: CASSPLAAGPYNEQFF
J: TRBJ2-1
V: TRBV7-7
D: -
size: -

DNA: TGTGCCAGCACCTCAAACGGGGGGACTCGCACAGATACGCAGTATTTT
CDR3: CASTSNGGTRTDTQYF
J: TRBJ2-3
V: TRBV7-9
D: TRBD2
size: -

DNA: TGTGCCAGCAGCCCTACAGGGCTATACACCGGGGAGCTGTTTTTT
CDR3: CASSPTGLYTGELFF
J: TRBJ2-2
V: TRBV6-5
D: -
size: -

DNA: TGTGCCAGCAGCTTATCTGCAGGGGCAGGAGAGACCCAGTACTTC
CDR3: CASSLSAGAGETQYF
J: TRBJ2-5
V: TRBV7-7
D: -
size: -

DNA: TGTGCCAGCAGCTTACGGGCTAGCGGTGAAGAGACCCAGTACTTC
CDR3: CASSLRASGEETQYF
J: TRBJ2-5
V: TRBV7-8
D: TRBD2
size: -

DNA: TGCAGTGCACCAAGCGCACAGACATATAATTCACCCCTCCACTTT
CDR3: CSAPSAQTYNSPLHF
J: TRBJ1-6
V: TRBV20-1
D: -
size: -

DNA: TGTGCCAGCAGTGAAGGGACCACTAGCACAGATACGCAGTATTTT
CDR3: CASSEGTTSTDTQYF
J: TRBJ2-3
V: TRBV2
D: -
size: -

DNA: TGTGCCATCAGTGAGTCGAGGGAGCAGTACTTC
CDR3: CAISESREQYF
J: TRBJ2-7
V: TRBV10-3
D: -
size: -

DNA: TGTGCCAGCAGCTTGGACGGATACTACGAGCAGTACTTC
CDR3: CASSLDGYYEQYF
J: TRBJ2-7
V: TRBV7-8
D: -
size: -

DNA: TGTGCCAGCCAGGACAGGGGGCCGAACAATGAGCAGTTCTTC
CDR3: CASQDRGPNNEQFF
J: TRBJ2-1
V: TRBV2
D: TRBD1
size: -

DNA: TGTGCCAGCAGCTCCGGGACTCATAGCAATCAGCCCCAGCATTTT
CDR3: CASSSGTHSNQPQHF
J: TRBJ1-5
V: TRBV5-6
D: -
size: -

DNA: TGTGCCAGCAGCGTAGGGCAGGGGATGGATGGCTACACCTTC
CDR3: CASSVGQGMDGYTF
J: TRBJ1-2
V: TRBV9
D: -
size: -